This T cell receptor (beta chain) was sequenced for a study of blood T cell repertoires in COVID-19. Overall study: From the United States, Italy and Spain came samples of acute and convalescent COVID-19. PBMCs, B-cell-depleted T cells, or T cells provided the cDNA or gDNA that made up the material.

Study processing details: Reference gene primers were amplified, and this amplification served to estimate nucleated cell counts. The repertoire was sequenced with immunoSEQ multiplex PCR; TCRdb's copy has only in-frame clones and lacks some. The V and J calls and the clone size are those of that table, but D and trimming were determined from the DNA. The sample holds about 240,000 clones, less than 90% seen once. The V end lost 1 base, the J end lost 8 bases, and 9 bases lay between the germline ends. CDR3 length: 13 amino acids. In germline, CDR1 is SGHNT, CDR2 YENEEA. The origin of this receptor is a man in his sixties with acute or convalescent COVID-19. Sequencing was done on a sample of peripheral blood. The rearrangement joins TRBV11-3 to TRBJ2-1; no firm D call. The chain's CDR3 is CASSLVAAYEQFF. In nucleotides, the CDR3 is TGTGCCAGCAGCTTAGTCGCGGCCTATGAGCAGTTCTTC. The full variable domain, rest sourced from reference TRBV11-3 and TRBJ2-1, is EAGVVQSPRYKIIEKKQPVAFWCNPISGHNTLYWYLQNLGQGPELLIRYENEEAVDDSQLPKDRFSAERLKGVDSTLKIQPAELGDSAVYLCASSLVAAYEQFFGPGTRLTVL.